A single sample is the source of the 13 T cell receptor beta chains below, sequenced in a study of control samples from healthy donors and cancer patients. The method was immunoSEQ multiplex PCR; TCRdb's version includes in-frame clones alone and lacks a portion of them. The profile covers 150,000 to 200,000 clones, with roughly 92% appearing a single time and approximately 1.5% taken by the ten largest. Sequencing input: blood. The receptors derive from a man aged 25-40 years in good health.

The chain combines TRBV5-5 with TRBJ2-5; D ambiguous. Trimming cost V 6 bases and J 5 bases, with 11 bases left between them. The CDR3 spans 12 residues. CDR1 is SGHKS, CDR2 YYEKEE, per germline (reference sequence). This CDR3 reads CASIPSPETQYF. The CDR3 region has the DNA TGTGCCAGCATCCCCTCCCCGGAGACCCAGTACTTC.

The rearrangement joins TRBV27 to TRBJ1-5; D is unresolved. Trimming cost V 7 bases and J 6 bases, with 10 bases left between them. Germline CDR1 is MNHEY and CDR2 is SMNVEV (reference sequence). The CDR3 consists of 12 residues. The CDR3 coding sequence is TGTGCCAGCAACTTTTTGGGTCAGCCCCAGCATTTT. This codes for CASNFLGQPQHF.

The chain combines TRBV5-1 with TRBJ2-1; TRBD2 matches 7 bases. Germline CDR1 reads SGHRS; CDR2 reads YFSETQ. Trimming took 0 bases from V and 5 from J; bases not matched to a gene: 8. The CDR3 sequence is 16 residues long. CDR3 DNA sequence: TGCGCCAGCAGCTTGGAGGCAGCGGGAAGAAACAATGAGCAGTTCTTC. Translating gives CASSLEAAGRNNEQFF.

The V call is TRBV7-7, the J call TRBJ1-2, with D perhaps matching TRBD1 (6 bases). The CDR3 runs 15 residues. Germline V gene lookup returns CDR1 SSHAT and CDR2 FNYEAQ (reference sequence). The V end lost 5 bases, the J end lost 2 bases, and 15 bases lay between the germline ends. CDR3 residues: CASSTRGRGNYGYTF. CDR3 DNA: TGTGCCAGCAGCACCCGGGGAAGGGGGAACTATGGCTACACCTTC.

J is TRBJ1-4 and V is TRBV7-6, with 11 bases matching TRBD1. The J segment lost 4 bases and the V segment lost 5 bases, leaving 6 bases of the junction unmatched. The CDR3 has 16 residues. Germline assignment: CDR1 SGHVS and CDR2 FNYEAQ. The CDR3 coding sequence is TGTGCCAGCAGCGAAGGGACAGGGGGGGGTAATGAAAAACTGTTTTTT. Translation: CASSEGTGGGNEKLFF.

To note about this clone: The identical CDR3 is also encoded by other nucleotide sequences in the sample. V usage is TRBV7-3 and J usage is TRBJ1-6; 7 bases line up with TRBD1. This CDR3 has 14 amino acids. With V trimmed by 5 bases and J by 6 bases, 4 bases remained unmatched. Germline V gene sequence: CDR1 SGHTA, CDR2 FQGTGA. The CDR3 region is CASSLGTANSPLHF. DNA of the CDR3: TGTGCCAGCAGCCTGGGGACAGCTAATTCACCCCTCCACTTT.

The genes are TRBV5-6 and TRBJ2-7, with 9 positions matching TRBD1. This CDR3 is built from 15 residues. V was pared by 4 bases and J by 4 bases, with 9 bases of the junction left unmatched. Per the germline V gene, CDR1 is SGHDT and CDR2 is YYEEEE. The CDR3 reads CASSPPQGARYEQYF. The CDR3 region has the DNA TGTGCCAGCAGCCCACCACAGGGGGCGCGGTACGAGCAGTACTTC. The whole variable domain, filled in from reference TRBV5-6 and TRBJ2-7, reads DAGVTQSPTHLIKTRGQQVTLRCSPKSGHDTVSWYQQALGQGPQFIFQYYEEEERQRGNFPDRFSGHQFPNYSSELNVNALLLGDSALYLCASSPPQGARYEQYFGPGTRLTVT.

V and J are TRBV27 and TRBJ2-7; possibly TRBD2 for D (7 bases). The CDR3 extends over 14 amino acids. Trimming took 8 bases from V and 0 from J, leaving 14 bases between them. Per the germline V gene, CDR1 is MNHEY and CDR2 is SMNVEV (reference sequence). CDR3 in amino acids: CASWGGGSSYEQYF. CDR3 nucleotides: TGTGCCAGCTGGGGAGGGGGGAGCTCCTACGAGCAGTACTTC.

DNA for the CDR3: TGTGCCAGCAGCTTAGCGGGAGGGCCGTACAATGAGCAGTTCTTC. It specifies CASSLAGGPYNEQFF. The J gene is TRBJ2-1, the V gene TRBV7-3; 9 bases are shared with TRBD2. V lost 2 bases, J lost 4 bases, and 3 bases stayed unmatched. In germline, CDR1 is SGHTA, CDR2 FQGTGA. The CDR3 length is 15 residues.

The chain recombines TRBV21-1 with TRBJ1-5; the D segment call TRBD1 is taken from the table without a DNA check. TRBV21-1 is termed a pseudogene. This CDR3 spans 16 amino acids. The CDR3: CASSNGGQCSNQPQHF. In DNA form, the CDR3 reads TGTGCCAGCAGCAATGGGGGACAGTGCAGCAATCAGCCCCAGCATTTT.

The chain is built from TRBV5-8 and TRBJ2-1; D might be TRBD2 (6 bases). CDR3 length: 17 residues. Per germline, CDR1 SGHTS and CDR2 YDEGEE. V was clipped by 4 bases and J by 4 bases, with 21 bases between them. CDR3 sequence: CASSPQIKIGGYNEQFF. The CDR3 DNA reads as TGTGCCAGCAGCCCCCAGATTAAGATTGGAGGGTACAATGAGCAGTTCTTC.

Only one count was recorded for this clone. The chain carries TRBV9 and TRBJ1-2; 8 bases fit TRBD1. This CDR3 is 18 amino acids long. CDR1 and CDR2 from the germline V gene are SGDLS and YYNGEE. The V gene end was trimmed by 1 base and the J gene end by 0 bases; junction bases not matched to a gene: 11. The CDR3 region has the DNA TGTGCCAGCAGCGTACGCCCCGGACAGGGAACGGCTAACTATGGCTACACCTTC. It encodes CASSVRPGQGTANYGYTF.

This clone was recorded a few times. This rearrangement joins TRBV5-6 to TRBJ1-3; 7 positions agree with TRBD1. Germline assignment: CDR1 SGHDT and CDR2 YYEEEE. The CDR3 extends over 15 amino acids. V was clipped by 0 bases and J by 4 bases; unmatched bases: 4. CDR3 in amino acids: CASSLGQGHGNTIYF. CDR3 coding DNA: TGTGCCAGCAGCTTGGGACAGGGCCACGGAAACACCATATATTTT. The whole variable domain, filled in from reference TRBV5-6 and TRBJ1-3, reads DAGVTQSPTHLIKTRGQQVTLRCSPKSGHDTVSWYQQALGQGPQFIFQYYEEEERQRGNFPDRFSGHQFPNYSSELNVNALLLGDSALYLCASSLGQGHGNTIYFGEGSWLTVV.